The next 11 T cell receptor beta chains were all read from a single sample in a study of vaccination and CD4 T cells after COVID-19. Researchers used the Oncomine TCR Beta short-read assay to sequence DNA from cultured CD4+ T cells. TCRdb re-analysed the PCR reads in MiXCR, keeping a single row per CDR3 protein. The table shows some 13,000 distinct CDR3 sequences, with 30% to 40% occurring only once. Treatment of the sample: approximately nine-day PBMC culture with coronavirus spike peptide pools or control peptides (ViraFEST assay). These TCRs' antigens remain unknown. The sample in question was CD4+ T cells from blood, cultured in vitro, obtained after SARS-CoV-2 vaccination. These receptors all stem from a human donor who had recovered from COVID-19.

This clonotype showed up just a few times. CDR3 sequence reads: CASSLFPLYGYTF. DNA for the CDR3: TGTGCCAGCAGCTTATTCCCTCTGTATGGCTACACCTTC. This chain connects TRBV7-2 to TRBJ1-2; D ambiguous. With 2 bases removed from V and 5 bases from J, the gap between germline ends came to 9 bases. Germline V gene data show CDR1 as SGHTA and CDR2 as FQGNSA. The CDR3 spans 13 residues.

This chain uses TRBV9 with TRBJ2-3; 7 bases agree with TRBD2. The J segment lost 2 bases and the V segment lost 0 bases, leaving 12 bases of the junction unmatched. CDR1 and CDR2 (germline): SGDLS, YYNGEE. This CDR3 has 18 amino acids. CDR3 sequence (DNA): TGTGCCAGCAGCGTAGAGGGCTTAGCGGGCCCCCTCACAGATACGCAGTATTTT. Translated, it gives CASSVEGLAGPLTDTQYF.

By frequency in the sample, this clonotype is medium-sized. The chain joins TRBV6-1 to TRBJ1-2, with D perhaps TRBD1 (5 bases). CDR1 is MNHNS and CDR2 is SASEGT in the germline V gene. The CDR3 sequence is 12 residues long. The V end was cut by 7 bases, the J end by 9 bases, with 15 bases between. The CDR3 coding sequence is TGTGCCAGCACCGTGGACAAGTATAGCTACACCTTC. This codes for CASTVDKYSYTF.

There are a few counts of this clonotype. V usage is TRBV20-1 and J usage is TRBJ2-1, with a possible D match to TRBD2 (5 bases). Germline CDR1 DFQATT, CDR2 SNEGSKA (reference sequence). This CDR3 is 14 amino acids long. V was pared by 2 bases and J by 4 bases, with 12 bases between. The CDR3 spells CSARSWTLYNEQFF. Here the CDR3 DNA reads TGCAGTGCTAGATCCTGGACTCTTTACAATGAGCAGTTCTTC.

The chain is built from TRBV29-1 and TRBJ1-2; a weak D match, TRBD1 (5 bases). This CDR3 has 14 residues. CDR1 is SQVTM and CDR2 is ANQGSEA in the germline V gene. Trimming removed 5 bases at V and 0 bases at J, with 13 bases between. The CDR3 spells CSVQGALANYGYTF. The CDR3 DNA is TGCAGCGTTCAAGGGGCCCTAGCTAACTATGGCTACACCTTC.

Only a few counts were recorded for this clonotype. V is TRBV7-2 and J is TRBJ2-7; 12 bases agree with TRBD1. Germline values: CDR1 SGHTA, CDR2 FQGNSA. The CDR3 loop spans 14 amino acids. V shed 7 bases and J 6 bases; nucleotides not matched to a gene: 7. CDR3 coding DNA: TGTGCCAGCATCCCGGGACAGGGGGCTCGCGAGCAGTACTTC. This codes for CASIPGQGAREQYF.

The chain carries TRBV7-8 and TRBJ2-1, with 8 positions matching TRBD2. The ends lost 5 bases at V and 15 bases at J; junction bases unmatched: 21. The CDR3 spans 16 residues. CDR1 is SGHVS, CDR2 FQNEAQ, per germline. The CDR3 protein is CASSPEGIPLGTSLFF. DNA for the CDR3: TGTGCCAGCAGCCCAGAAGGGATCCCGCTTGGGACTAGTCTGTTCTTC.

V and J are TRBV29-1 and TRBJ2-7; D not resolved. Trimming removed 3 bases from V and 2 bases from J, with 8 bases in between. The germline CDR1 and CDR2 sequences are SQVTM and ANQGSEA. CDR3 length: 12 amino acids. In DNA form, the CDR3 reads TGCAGCGTTGAGTCCGTAACCTACGAGCAGTACTTC. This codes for CSVESVTYEQYF.

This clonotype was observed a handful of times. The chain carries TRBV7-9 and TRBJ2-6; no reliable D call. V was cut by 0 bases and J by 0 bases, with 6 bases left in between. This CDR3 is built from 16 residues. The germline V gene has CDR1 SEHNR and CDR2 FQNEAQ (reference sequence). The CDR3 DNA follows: TGTGCCAGCAGCTTAGCGGCAGGCTCTGGGGCCAACGTCCTGACTTTC. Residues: CASSLAAGSGANVLTF.

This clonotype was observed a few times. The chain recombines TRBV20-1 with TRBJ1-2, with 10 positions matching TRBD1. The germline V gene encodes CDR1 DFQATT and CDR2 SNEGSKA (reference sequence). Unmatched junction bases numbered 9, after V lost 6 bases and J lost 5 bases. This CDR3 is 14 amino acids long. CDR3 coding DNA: TGCAGTGCACCACGCCGGGACAGGGGATATGGCTACACCTTC. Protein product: CSAPRRDRGYGYTF.

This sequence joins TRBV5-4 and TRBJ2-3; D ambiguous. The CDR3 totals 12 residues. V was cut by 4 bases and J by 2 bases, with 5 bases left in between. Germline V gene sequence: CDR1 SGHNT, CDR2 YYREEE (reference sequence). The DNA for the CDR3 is TGTGCCAGCAGCCCTGTCACAGATACGCAGTATTTT. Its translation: CASSPVTDTQYF.